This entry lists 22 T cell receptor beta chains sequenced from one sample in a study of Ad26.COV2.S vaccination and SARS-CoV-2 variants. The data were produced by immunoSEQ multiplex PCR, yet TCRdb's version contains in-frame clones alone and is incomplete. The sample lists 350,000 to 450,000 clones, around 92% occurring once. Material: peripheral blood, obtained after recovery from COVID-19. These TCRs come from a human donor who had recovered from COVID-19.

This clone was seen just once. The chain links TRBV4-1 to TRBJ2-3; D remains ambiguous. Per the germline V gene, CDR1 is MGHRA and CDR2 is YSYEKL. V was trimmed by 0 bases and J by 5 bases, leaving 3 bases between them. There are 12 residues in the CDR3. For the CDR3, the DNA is TGCGCCAGCAGCCAAGATTTAGATACGCAGTATTTT. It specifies CASSQDLDTQYF.

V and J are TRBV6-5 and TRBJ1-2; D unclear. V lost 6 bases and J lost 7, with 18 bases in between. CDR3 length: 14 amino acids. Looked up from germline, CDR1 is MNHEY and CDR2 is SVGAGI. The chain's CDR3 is CASSSPTAHGGYTF. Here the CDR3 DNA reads TGTGCCAGCAGCTCACCCACCGCGCACGGTGGCTACACCTTC.

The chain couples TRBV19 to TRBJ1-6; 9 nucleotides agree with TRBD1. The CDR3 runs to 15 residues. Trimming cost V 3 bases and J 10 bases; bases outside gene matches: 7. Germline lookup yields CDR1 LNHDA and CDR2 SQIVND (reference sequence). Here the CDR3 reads CASSIFGTGRSPLHF. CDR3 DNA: TGTGCCAGTAGTATTTTCGGGACAGGGAGATCACCCCTCCACTTT. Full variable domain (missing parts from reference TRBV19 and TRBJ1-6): DGGITQSPKYLFRKEGQNVTLSCEQNLNHDAMYWYRQDPGQGLRLIYYSQIVNDFQKGDIAEGYSVSREKKESFPLTVTSAQKNPTAFYLCASSIFGTGRSPLHFGNGTRLTVT.

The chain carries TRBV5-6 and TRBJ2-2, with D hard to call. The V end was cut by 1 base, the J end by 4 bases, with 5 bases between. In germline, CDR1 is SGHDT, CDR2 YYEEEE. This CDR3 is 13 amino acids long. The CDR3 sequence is CASSLPVTGELFF. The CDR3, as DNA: TGTGCCAGCAGCTTGCCCGTCACCGGGGAGCTGTTTTTT. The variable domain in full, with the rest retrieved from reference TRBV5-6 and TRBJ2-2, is DAGVTQSPTHLIKTRGQQVTLRCSPKSGHDTVSWYQQALGQGPQFIFQYYEEEERQRGNFPDRFSGHQFPNYSSELNVNALLLGDSALYLCASSLPVTGELFFGEGSRLTVL.

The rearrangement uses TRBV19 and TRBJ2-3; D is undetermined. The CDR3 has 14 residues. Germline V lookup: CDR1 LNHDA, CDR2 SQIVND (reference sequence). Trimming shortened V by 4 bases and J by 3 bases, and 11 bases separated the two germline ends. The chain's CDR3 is CASSRADRTDTQYF. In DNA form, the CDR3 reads TGTGCCAGTAGTAGGGCGGATAGGACAGATACGCAGTATTTT.

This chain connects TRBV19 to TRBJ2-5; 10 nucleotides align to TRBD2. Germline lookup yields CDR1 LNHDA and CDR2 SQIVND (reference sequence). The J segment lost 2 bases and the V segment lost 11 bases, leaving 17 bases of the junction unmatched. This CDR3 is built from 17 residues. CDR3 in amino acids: CARTSGDYQKPQETQYF. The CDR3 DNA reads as TGTGCCCGAACTAGCGGGGATTACCAAAAACCTCAAGAGACCCAGTACTTC.

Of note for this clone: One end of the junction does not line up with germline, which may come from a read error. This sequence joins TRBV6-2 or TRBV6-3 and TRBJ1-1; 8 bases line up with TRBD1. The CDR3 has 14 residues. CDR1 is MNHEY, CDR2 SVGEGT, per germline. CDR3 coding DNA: TGTGCCGGCAGTTACGGACAGGGTCGGACTGAAGCTTTCTTT. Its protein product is CAGSYGQGRTEAFF.

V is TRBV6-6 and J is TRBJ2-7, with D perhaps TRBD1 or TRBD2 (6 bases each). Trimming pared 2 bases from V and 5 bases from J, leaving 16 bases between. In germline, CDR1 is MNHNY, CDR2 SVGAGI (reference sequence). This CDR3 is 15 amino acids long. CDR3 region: CASSYMGGAPNEQYF. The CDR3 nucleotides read TGTGCCAGCAGTTACATGGGGGGCGCCCCCAACGAGCAGTACTTC.

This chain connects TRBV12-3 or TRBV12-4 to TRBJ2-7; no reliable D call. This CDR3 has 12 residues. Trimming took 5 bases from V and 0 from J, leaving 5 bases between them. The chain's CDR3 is CASSRSSYEQYF. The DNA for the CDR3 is TGTGCCAGCAGTCGGAGCTCCTACGAGCAGTACTTC.

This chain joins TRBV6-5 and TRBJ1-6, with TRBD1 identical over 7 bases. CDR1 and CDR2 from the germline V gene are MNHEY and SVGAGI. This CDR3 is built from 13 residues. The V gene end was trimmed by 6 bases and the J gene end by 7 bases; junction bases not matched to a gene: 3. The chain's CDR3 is CASRLQGNSPLHF. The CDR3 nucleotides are TGTGCCAGCAGACTACAGGGGAATTCACCCCTCCACTTT.

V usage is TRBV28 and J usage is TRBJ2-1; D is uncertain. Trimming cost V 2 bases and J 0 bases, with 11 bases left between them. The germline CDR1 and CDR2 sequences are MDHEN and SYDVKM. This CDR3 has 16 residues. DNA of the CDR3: TGTGCCAGCAGTTTAGACCCTAGGAGCTCCTACAATGAGCAGTTCTTC. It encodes CASSLDPRSSYNEQFF.

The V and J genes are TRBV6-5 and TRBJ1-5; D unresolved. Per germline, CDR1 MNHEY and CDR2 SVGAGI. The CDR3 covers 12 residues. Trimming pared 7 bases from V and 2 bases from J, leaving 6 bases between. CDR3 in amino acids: CASKTGNQPQHF. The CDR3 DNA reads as TGTGCCAGCAAAACCGGCAATCAGCCCCAGCATTTT.

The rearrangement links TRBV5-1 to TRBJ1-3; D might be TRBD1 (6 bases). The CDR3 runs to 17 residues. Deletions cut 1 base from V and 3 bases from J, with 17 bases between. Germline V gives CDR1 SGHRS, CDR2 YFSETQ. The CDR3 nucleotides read TGCGCCAGCAGCTTGACTTCAACAGGGTCCGGTGGAAACACCATATATTTT. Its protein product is CASSLTSTGSGGNTIYF.

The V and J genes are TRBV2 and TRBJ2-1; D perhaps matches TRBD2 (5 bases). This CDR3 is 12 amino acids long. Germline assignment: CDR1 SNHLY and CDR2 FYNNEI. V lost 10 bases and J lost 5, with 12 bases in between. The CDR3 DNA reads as TGTGCCAAACGGGATTTAAACAATGAGCAGTTCTTC. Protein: CAKRDLNNEQFF. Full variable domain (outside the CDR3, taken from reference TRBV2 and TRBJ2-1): EPEVTQTPSHQVTQMGQEVILRCVPISNHLYFYWYRQILGQKVEFLVSFYNNEISEKSEIFDDQFSVERPDGSNFTLKIRSTKLEDSAMYFCAKRDLNNEQFFGPGTRLTVL.

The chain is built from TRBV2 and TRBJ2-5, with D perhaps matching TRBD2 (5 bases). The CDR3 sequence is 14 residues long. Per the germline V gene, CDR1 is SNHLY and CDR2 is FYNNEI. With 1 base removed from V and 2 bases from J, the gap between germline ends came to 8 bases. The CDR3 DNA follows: TGTGCCAGCAGTGAAGTGAAGCGGCAAGAGACCCAGTACTTC. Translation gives CASSEVKRQETQYF.

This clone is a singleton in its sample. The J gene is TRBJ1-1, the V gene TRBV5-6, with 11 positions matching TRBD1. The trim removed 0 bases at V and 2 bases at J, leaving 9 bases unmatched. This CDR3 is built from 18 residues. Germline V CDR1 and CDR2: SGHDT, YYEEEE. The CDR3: CASSLGLGTGGTNTEAFF. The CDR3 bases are TGTGCCAGCAGCTTGGGGCTGGGGACAGGGGGAACTAACACTGAAGCTTTCTTT. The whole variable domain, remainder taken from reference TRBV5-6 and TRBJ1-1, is DAGVTQSPTHLIKTRGQQVTLRCSPKSGHDTVSWYQQALGQGPQFIFQYYEEEERQRGNFPDRFSGHQFPNYSSELNVNALLLGDSALYLCASSLGLGTGGTNTEAFFGQGTRLTVV.

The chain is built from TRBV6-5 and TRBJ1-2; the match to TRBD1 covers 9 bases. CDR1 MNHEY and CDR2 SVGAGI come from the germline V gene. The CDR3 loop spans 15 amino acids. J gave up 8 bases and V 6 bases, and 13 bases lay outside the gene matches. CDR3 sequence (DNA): TGTGCCAGCAGACGAACCGGGACAGGGATTGGAGGCTACACCTTC. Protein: CASRRTGTGIGGYTF.

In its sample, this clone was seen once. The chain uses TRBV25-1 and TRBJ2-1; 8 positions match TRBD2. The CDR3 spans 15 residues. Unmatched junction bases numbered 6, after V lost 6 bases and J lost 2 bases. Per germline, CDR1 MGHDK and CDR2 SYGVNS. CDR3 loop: CASRDSGGPYNEQFF. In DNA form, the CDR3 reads TGTGCCAGCAGGGACAGCGGGGGCCCCTACAATGAGCAGTTCTTC.

The CDR3 nucleotides read TGTGCCATCAGCGCTCTAGCGGGGGGCCCGTCCTACAATGAGCAGTTCTTC. It encodes CAISALAGGPSYNEQFF. The V and J genes are TRBV10-3 and TRBJ2-1; 11 bases fit TRBD2. This CDR3 comprises 17 residues. Germline CDR1 reads ENHRY; CDR2 reads SYGVKD. Unmatched junction bases numbered 8, after V lost 6 bases and J lost 1 base.

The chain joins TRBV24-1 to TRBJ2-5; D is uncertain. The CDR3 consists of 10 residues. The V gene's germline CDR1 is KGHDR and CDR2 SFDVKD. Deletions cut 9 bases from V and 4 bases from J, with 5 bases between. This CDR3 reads CATQRETQYF. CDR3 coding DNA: TGTGCCACCCAGAGAGAGACCCAGTACTTC.

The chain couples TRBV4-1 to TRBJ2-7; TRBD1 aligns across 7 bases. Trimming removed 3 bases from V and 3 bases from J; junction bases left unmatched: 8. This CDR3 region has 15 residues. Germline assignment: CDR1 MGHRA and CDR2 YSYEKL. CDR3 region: CASSHGATGFYEQYF. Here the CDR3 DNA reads TGCGCCAGCAGCCATGGGGCGACAGGGTTCTACGAGCAGTACTTC.

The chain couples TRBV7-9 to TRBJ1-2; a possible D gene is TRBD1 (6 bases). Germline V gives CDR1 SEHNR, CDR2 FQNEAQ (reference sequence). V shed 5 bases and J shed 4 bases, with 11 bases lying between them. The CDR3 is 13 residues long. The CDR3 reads CASSGRTAYGYTF. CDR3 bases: TGTGCCAGCAGCGGGCGGACAGCCTATGGCTACACCTTC.